A selection of T cell receptor beta chains follows, all from one sample in a study of cytomegalovirus exposure and HLA in healthy donors. Repertoires were generated with immunoSEQ multiplex PCR, while TCRdb's copy carries only in-frame clones and drops some. The profile shows around 300,000 clones, approximately 90% of them singletons. Sequenced input: PBMCs. These receptors were collected from a woman aged 18-30 years in good health and CMV-seronegative. CDR3s include the opening cysteine and the closing phenylalanine or tryptophan. The D gene is left open where the match is weak. Only some rows state a clone size, as once, few, many or a class for expanded clones.

v_gene,abundance,d_gene,j_gene,CDR3aa,CDR3nt
TRBV29-1,NA,TRBD1,TRBJ1-2,CSVEGQGNGYTF,TGCAGCGTTGAAGGACAGGGAAATGGCTACACCTTC
TRBV6-5,NA,TRBD1,TRBJ1-2,CASSPPPGQGVGYTF,TGTGCCAGCAGTCCTCCTCCGGGACAGGGTGTCGGCTACACCTTC
TRBV1,NA,NA,TRBJ1-6,CTSTIREATHNSPLHF,TGCACCAGCACCATCAGGGAAGCAACCCATAATTCCCCCCTCCACTTT
TRBV7-9,NA,NA,TRBJ1-6,CASSLSTIGPLHF,TGTGCCAGCAGCTTGTCCACTATAGGACCCCTCCACTTT
TRBV19,few,TRBD1,TRBJ1-6,CASNPGGFNSPLHF,TGTGCCAGTAACCCAGGGGGATTTAATTCACCCCTCCACTTT
TRBV9,NA,TRBD2,TRBJ2-5,CASSESGGMQETQYF,TGTGCCAGCAGCGAAAGCGGGGGCATGCAAGAGACCCAGTACTTC
TRBV5-4,NA,NA,TRBJ2-1,CASSLDRGSYNEQFF,TGTGCCAGCAGCTTGGACCGAGGGTCCTACAATGAGCAGTTCTTC
TRBV13,NA,TRBD1,TRBJ2-6,CASTGAGGSGANVLTF,TGTGCCAGCACCGGGGCAGGGGGCTCTGGGGCCAACGTCCTGACTTTC
TRBV15,NA,TRBD2,TRBJ2-5,CATSRDRGGQETQYF,TGTGCCACCAGCAGAGATCGGGGGGGACAAGAGACCCAGTACTTC
TRBV14,NA,TRBD2,TRBJ2-1,CASSQVGRLAGGPRYNEQFF,TGTGCCAGCAGCCAAGTTGGGAGACTAGCGGGGGGGCCGCGATACAATGAGCAGTTCTTC
TRBV4-1,NA,TRBD1,TRBJ1-2,CASSQPGQFYGYTF,TGCGCCAGCAGCCAGCCGGGACAGTTCTATGGCTACACCTTC
TRBV9,once,TRBD2,TRBJ2-7,CASSVTGGEQYF,TGTGCCAGCAGCGTAACGGGGGGCGAGCAGTACTTC
TRBV18,once,NA,TRBJ1-3,CASSQQTGGLSGNTIYF,TGTGCCAGCTCACAACAGACAGGCGGCCTCTCTGGAAACACCATATATTTT
TRBV13,NA,TRBD1,TRBJ2-2,CASSLGTGGTGELFF,TGTGCCAGCAGCTTAGGGACAGGGGGGACCGGGGAGCTGTTTTTT
TRBV6-5,NA,TRBD1,TRBJ2-7,CASSTGVVYEQYF,TGTGCCAGCTCGACAGGGGTGGTCTACGAGCAGTACTTC
TRBV25-1,NA,TRBD1,TRBJ1-1,CASSLPGQGNTEAFF,TGTGCCAGCAGTCTCCCGGGACAGGGGAACACTGAAGCTTTCTTT
TRBV6-5,NA,NA,TRBJ1-1,CASSYGGENTEAFF,TGTGCCAGCAGTTATGGGGGCGAGAACACTGAAGCTTTCTTT
TRBV19,NA,NA,TRBJ1-1,CASSIQGGNTEAFF,TGTGCCAGTAGTATACAGGGAGGTAACACTGAAGCTTTCTTT
TRBV6-4,NA,NA,TRBJ2-6,CASSDGAEGANVLTF,TGTGCCAGCAGTGACGGGGCAGAAGGGGCCAACGTCCTGACTTTC
TRBV11-3,NA,NA,TRBJ2-2,CASSLGGGLLNTGELFF,TGTGCCAGCAGCTTAGGCGGGGGCCTCTTGAACACCGGGGAGCTGTTTTTT
TRBV5-4,NA,TRBD2,TRBJ2-7,CASSLGGGGRDEQYF,TGTGCCAGCAGCTTGGGCGGGGGGGGGAGGGACGAGCAGTACTTC
TRBV18,NA,TRBD2,TRBJ2-1,CASSPEGLAGEQFF,TGTGCCAGCTCACCAGAGGGGCTAGCGGGGGAGCAGTTCTTC
TRBV2,few,TRBD1,TRBJ1-2,CASSLDRAVGYGYTF,TGTGCCAGCAGCCTCGACAGGGCTGTGGGGTATGGCTACACCTTC